A single sample gave rise to the 18 T cell receptor beta chains below, sequenced in a study of response to subunit inactivated influenza vaccine. TCRdb used MiXCR to reprocess the RT-PCR reads, holding one entry per CDR3 protein. The table shows about 160,000 distinct CDR3 sequences, with about 11% occurring only once. The sequencing used non-naive T cells sorted from PBMCs, collected about 40 days after vaccination. The receptors here all came from a man in his fifties or sixties who received an inactivated influenza vaccine.

This chain links TRBV5-1 with TRBJ1-1, with 7 bases fitting TRBD1. The germline V gene has CDR1 SGHRS and CDR2 YFSETQ. The V gene end was trimmed by 3 bases and the J gene end by 1 base; junction bases not matched to a gene: 9. The CDR3 is made up of 16 amino acids. The CDR3 sequence is CASSSRQGGGNTEAFF. In nucleotides, the CDR3 is TGCGCCAGCAGCTCACGACAGGGAGGGGGGAACACTGAAGCTTTCTTT.

This clonotype was seen at least ten times. The CDR3 loop reads CASSQDRAGGGELFF. As DNA, the CDR3 is TGCGCCAGCAGCCAAGATCGGGCAGGCGGAGGGGAGCTGTTTTTT. The V gene is TRBV4-3, the J gene TRBJ2-2, with D unresolved. Germline values: CDR1 LGHNA, CDR2 YSLEER. The V gene lost 0 bases and the J gene lost 8 bases, with 13 bases spanning the gap. This CDR3 comprises 15 residues.

The chain is built from TRBV6-5 and TRBJ2-5; no clear D. The CDR3 covers 13 residues. The V gene's germline CDR1 is MNHEY and CDR2 SVGAGI. With 2 bases removed from V and 7 bases from J, the gap between germline ends came to 11 bases. CDR3 amino acids: CASSYGILTTQYF. In DNA form, the CDR3 reads TGTGCCAGCAGTTACGGTATCTTGACGACCCAGTACTTC.

This clonotype was counted a few times. The CDR3 loop reads CASSQDRKGQYNEQFF. CDR3 coding DNA: TGTGCCAGCAGCCAAGATAGGAAGGGACAATACAATGAGCAGTTCTTC. The gene calls are TRBV4-2 and TRBJ2-1; possible D gene TRBD1, 6 bases. The CDR3 spans 16 residues. Germline CDR1 is LGHNA and CDR2 is YNFKEQ. Trimming took 0 bases from V and 4 from J, leaving 13 bases between them.

The chain uses TRBV5-1 and TRBJ2-4; D tentatively fits TRBD1 or TRBD2 (5 bases each). The ends were cut back, 4 bases at V and 6 bases at J, with 17 bases in the middle. This CDR3 region has 15 residues. Germline CDR1 SGHRS, CDR2 YFSETQ. The DNA for the CDR3 is TGCGCCAGCAGCCAGCAAGGGACCGAAAGAAACATTCAGTACTTC. Its protein product is CASSQQGTERNIQYF.

This clonotype was observed a handful of times. V gene TRBV27 combines with J gene TRBJ2-3; maybe TRBD2 (5 bases). The length of the CDR3 is 16 residues. Germline values: CDR1 MNHEY, CDR2 SMNVEV (reference sequence). V gave up 3 bases and J gave up 0 bases, with 13 bases separating them. CDR3 sequence (DNA): TGTGCCAGCAGTTTCGATATCCAGCGGAGCACAGATACGCAGTATTTT. It translates to CASSFDIQRSTDTQYF.

This clonotype was detected a few times. The chain employs TRBV4-3 and TRBJ2-3; 8 nucleotides match TRBD1. The CDR3 length is 16 residues. With V trimmed by 0 bases and J by 4 bases, 6 bases remained unmatched. Germline lookup yields CDR1 LGHNA and CDR2 YSLEER. CDR3 nucleotide sequence: TGCGCCAGCAGCCAAGATGAGACAGGGGTGTCAGATACGCAGTATTTT. This sequence encodes CASSQDETGVSDTQYF.

This clonotype turned up a few times. The chain is built from TRBV3-1 and TRBJ2-5; the match to TRBD2 covers 14 bases. Losses at the gene ends were 0 bases for V and 7 bases for J; bases not matched to a gene: 4. The CDR3 is made up of 16 amino acids. Germline-derived CDR1 and CDR2 are LGHDT and YNNKEL (reference sequence). The CDR3 coding sequence is TGTGCCAGCAGCCAAGATTCCGGACTAGCGGGAGGGACCCAGTACTTC. Amino acid sequence: CASSQDSGLAGGTQYF.

The chain employs TRBV7-2 and TRBJ1-5; D gene uncertain. V lost 4 bases and J 4 bases, leaving 5 bases between the germline ends. Looked up from germline, CDR1 is SGHTA and CDR2 is FQGNSA. The CDR3 has 12 amino acids. The CDR3: CASSSANQPQHF. CDR3 DNA: TGTGCCAGCAGCTCGGCGAATCAGCCCCAGCATTTT.

V usage is TRBV5-6 and J usage is TRBJ2-7; possible D gene TRBD1, 5 bases. V shed 0 bases and J shed 3 bases, with 16 bases lying between them. There are 16 residues in the CDR3. CDR1 is SGHDT and CDR2 is YYEEEE in the germline V gene. DNA of the CDR3: TGTGCCAGCAGCTTGGCCTGGGGCACTGAGTTCTACGAGCAGTACTTC. Protein: CASSLAWGTEFYEQYF.

This clonotype was detected ten times or more. The chain uses TRBV11-2 and TRBJ1-2; 7 bases are a match to TRBD1. The CDR3 runs to 15 residues. CDR1 SGHAT and CDR2 FQNNGV come from the germline V gene. V shed 5 bases and J 5 bases; nucleotides not matched to a gene: 11. The CDR3, as DNA: TGTGCCAGCAGCCGCTCCCGGGACAGAGATTATGGCTACACCTTC. Translating it yields CASSRSRDRDYGYTF.

The chain couples TRBV6-2 or TRBV6-3 to TRBJ1-1; possible D gene TRBD1, 6 bases. The germline V and J ends were trimmed by 6 bases and 1 base, with 12 bases remaining between them. CDR3 length: 14 amino acids. Germline CDR1 MNHEY, CDR2 SVGEGT. CDR3 amino acids: CASRSTGQNTEAFF. Here the CDR3 DNA reads TGTGCCAGCAGATCGACAGGCCAGAACACTGAAGCTTTCTTT.

The chain recombines TRBV20-1 with TRBJ1-2; D not resolved. CDR3 length: 14 residues. Germline V lookup: CDR1 DFQATT, CDR2 SNEGSKA (reference sequence). The V and J ends lost 0 bases and 1 base respectively, with 9 bases between them. CDR3 protein: CSAREPLINYGYTF. CDR3 nucleotide sequence: TGCAGTGCTAGAGAACCCCTAATTAACTATGGCTACACCTTC.

This clonotype was observed a handful of times. V gene TRBV10-3 combines with J gene TRBJ1-4, with TRBD1 matching over 9 bases. V lost 10 bases to trimming and J lost 5 bases; unmatched junction nucleotides: 14. CDR3 length: 16 residues. Germline V gene data show CDR1 as ENHRY and CDR2 as SYGVKD. Written as DNA, the CDR3 is TGTGCCACCTACGGGACAGGGCCTAACGGGAATGAAAAACTGTTTTTT. It encodes CATYGTGPNGNEKLFF.

The V and J genes are TRBV29-1 and TRBJ2-1; D call uncertain. Trimming stripped 4 bases from V and 0 bases from J, with 7 bases between. Germline CDR1 SQVTM, CDR2 ANQGSEA. This CDR3 contains 13 residues. This chain's CDR3 is CSVGVSSYNEQFF. In DNA form, the CDR3 reads TGCAGCGTTGGGGTAAGCTCCTACAATGAGCAGTTCTTC.

This clonotype was recorded at least ten times. The chain employs TRBV28 and TRBJ2-3; 11 nucleotides align to TRBD2. The CDR3 runs 20 residues. CDR1 and CDR2 (germline): MDHEN, SYDVKM. V trimming: 5 bases; J trimming: 5 bases; junction bases outside the gene matches: 21. The CDR3 DNA reads as TGTGCCAGCAGTGCCAACCTACCGGGACTAGCGGCCGGACGGGTAGATACGCAGTATTTT. Protein product: CASSANLPGLAAGRVDTQYF.

This clonotype was seen only a few times. The rearrangement joins TRBV20-1 to TRBJ2-7, with 9 bases that match TRBD2. Germline loops: CDR1 DFQATT, CDR2 SNEGSKA (reference sequence). This CDR3 is 14 amino acids long. After removal of 3 bases from V and 0 bases from J, the junction contained 3 bases not matched to a gene. CDR3 protein: CSASRREGSYEQYF. In DNA, the CDR3 is TGCAGTGCTAGTAGGCGGGAGGGCTCCTACGAGCAGTACTTC.

This clonotype was seen a handful of times. The chain joins TRBV28 to TRBJ2-2; 7 bases map to TRBD1. This CDR3 spans 16 amino acids. The germline V gene has CDR1 MDHEN and CDR2 SYDVKM. Trimming at V came to 5 bases and at J to 5 bases, leaving 11 bases not matched to a gene. The CDR3 nucleotides read TGTGCCAGCAGTACCCACACGTCGACAGGGACCGGGGAGCTGTTTTTT. Protein sequence: CASSTHTSTGTGELFF.